The 9 T cell receptor beta chains below come from one sample, sequenced in a study of graft-versus-host responses after intestinal transplantation. Antigen specificity for these receptors is unknown. Using immunoSEQ multiplex PCR, the repertoire was profiled, and TCRdb retains in-frame clones only, with some absent. The sample consists of tens of thousands of clones, 85% to 95% of them appearing once. The sample in question was unstimulated CD8+ T cells sorted from spleen or lymph node cells, obtained before transplant. The receptors shown here come from a human donor who was the organ donor for an intestinal transplant.

Concerning this clone itself: Other DNA sequences in the same sample also yield this CDR3. This chain joins TRBV2 and TRBJ1-2; 7 nucleotides match TRBD1. CDR3 length equals 13 residues. The ends lost 4 bases at V and 4 bases at J; junction bases unmatched: 3. Germline CDR1 SNHLY, CDR2 FYNNEI. The CDR3 DNA follows: TGTGCCAGCAGTGGTCAGGGGGGCTATGGCTACACCTTC. This gives the protein CASSGQGGYGYTF.

The chain joins TRBV4-3 to TRBJ1-3; 7 bases line up with TRBD1. The germline V gene encodes CDR1 LGHNA and CDR2 YSLEER. The J segment lost 3 bases and the V segment lost 0 bases, leaving 14 bases of the junction unmatched. This CDR3 spans 19 amino acids. CDR3 in amino acids: CASSQDSSRGVISGNTIYF. The DNA for the CDR3 is TGCGCCAGCAGCCAAGATTCAAGCAGGGGGGTTATAAGTGGAAACACCATATATTTT.

The CDR3 DNA is TGTGCCAGCAGTTACCCCCCTACTAGCGGAGAGGGGACCCAGTACTTC. It yields the protein CASSYPPTSGEGTQYF. The chain uses TRBV6-5 and TRBJ2-5; TRBD2 aligns across 8 bases. Trimming took 2 bases from V and 7 from J; bases not matched to a gene: 12. Germline V CDR1 and CDR2: MNHEY, SVGAGI. The CDR3 extends over 16 amino acids.

This chain uses TRBV4-1 with TRBJ2-7, with D possibly TRBD2 on 5 matching bases. Trimming took 4 bases from V and 4 from J, leaving 17 bases between them. The CDR3 contains 15 residues. Germline loops: CDR1 MGHRA, CDR2 YSYEKL. The CDR3 DNA reads TGCGCCAGCAGCCCCTTGGGAATAGGGAGTTACGAGCAGTACTTC. Protein product: CASSPLGIGSYEQYF.

This clone was detected once. This sequence joins TRBV6-6 and TRBJ1-6, with D hard to call. The CDR3 length is 13 residues. V was shortened by 10 bases and J by 5 bases, with 12 bases between the two germline ends. Germline values: CDR1 MNHNY, CDR2 SVGAGI (reference sequence). DNA of the CDR3: TGTGCCAACCGAGACACGAATAATTCACCCCTCCACTTT. Translation gives CANRDTNNSPLHF.

The V gene is TRBV7-8, the J gene TRBJ2-1; a weak D match, TRBD2 (6 bases). This CDR3 comprises 16 residues. The germline V and J ends were trimmed by 1 base and 2 bases, with 12 bases remaining between them. Germline CDR1 SGHVS, CDR2 FQNEAQ. The CDR3 spells CASSLVRTSTYNEQFF. The DNA for the CDR3 is TGTGCCAGCAGCTTAGTCCGAACTAGCACCTACAATGAGCAGTTCTTC. Full variable domain (remainder filled in from reference TRBV7-8 and TRBJ2-1): GAGVSQSPRYKVAKRGQDVALRCDPISGHVSLFWYQQALGQGPEFLTYFQNEAQLDKSGLPSDRFFAERPEGSVSTLKIQRTQQEDSAVYLCASSLVRTSTYNEQFFGPGTRLTVL.

This sequence joins TRBV27 and TRBJ1-2, with 8 bases identical to TRBD1. This CDR3 region has 14 residues. Germline CDR1 is MNHEY and CDR2 is SMNVEV (reference sequence). The trim removed 5 bases at V and 2 bases at J, leaving 4 bases unmatched. DNA for the CDR3: TGTGCCAGCAGTCCCCGGACAGGGAACTATGGCTACACCTTC. Residues: CASSPRTGNYGYTF.

J is TRBJ2-1 and V is TRBV4-1; 7 bases agree with TRBD1. This CDR3 has 16 amino acids. The V gene's germline CDR1 is MGHRA and CDR2 YSYEKL. Trimming took 2 bases from V and 0 from J; bases not matched to a gene: 4. The CDR3 region has the DNA TGCGCCAGCAGCCAAACGACAGGGAGCTCCTACAATGAGCAGTTCTTC. It translates to CASSQTTGSSYNEQFF.

The table lists this clone with a count of one. CDR3 in DNA: TGTGCCAGCAGTTACGGTGGTAATGAGCAGTTCTTC. This translates into CASSYGGNEQFF. The chain uses TRBV6-5 and TRBJ2-1, with unresolved D. This CDR3 has 12 residues. Trimming cost V 2 bases and J 7 bases, with 6 bases left between them. Germline CDR1 MNHEY, CDR2 SVGAGI.